The 17 T cell receptor beta chains given below trace back to one sample, sequenced in a study of blood T cell repertoires in COVID-19. Clones were read by immunoSEQ multiplex PCR, and TCRdb kept only the in-frame ones, dropping some. The sample holds about 150,000 clones, roughly four fifths seen once. Sequencing used peripheral blood. These receptors originate from a human donor with acute or convalescent COVID-19. The donor label of this sample is uncertain.

This clone has just one count. This sequence joins TRBV5-1 and TRBJ2-7; no reliable D call. Germline CDR1 SGHRS, CDR2 YFSETQ. Trimming took 4 bases from V and 0 from J, leaving 5 bases between them. This CDR3 has 12 residues. Written as DNA, the CDR3 is TGCGCCAGCAGCCAGGACTCCTACGAGCAGTACTTC. Amino acid sequence: CASSQDSYEQYF.

The rearrangement links TRBV5-1 to TRBJ2-5, with D unclear. CDR3 size: 15 residues. CDR1 SGHRS and CDR2 YFSETQ come from the germline V gene. V lost 0 bases and J lost 2, with 11 bases in between. In DNA form, the CDR3 reads TGCGCCAGCAGCTTGGGCCCTAGGATGCAAGAGACCCAGTACTTC. Amino acids: CASSLGPRMQETQYF.

The CDR3 loop is CASSEAEGTLHF. CDR3 bases: TGTGCCAGCAGTGAAGCGGAGGGTACCCTCCACTTT. J is TRBJ1-6 and V is TRBV6-1; D is unresolved. This CDR3 is built from 12 residues. The V and J ends lost 0 bases and 14 bases respectively, with 8 bases between them. Germline V gene data show CDR1 as MNHNS and CDR2 as SASEGT.

This rearrangement joins TRBV21-1 to TRBJ2-7; the table's TRBD2 call for D was not verified on the DNA. TRBV21-1 is an annotated pseudogene. CDR3 size: 13 residues. The CDR3, as DNA: TGTGCCAGCATCAACGAAGCGGCCTACGAGCAGTACTTC. Protein: CASINEAAYEQYF.

The chain links TRBV5-4 to TRBJ1-4, with TRBD1 matching over 9 bases. The germline CDR1 and CDR2 sequences are SGHNT and YYREEE (reference sequence). This CDR3 region has 14 residues. With 4 bases clipped from V and 10 bases from J, the junction kept 8 bases outside the gene matches. The CDR3 region has the DNA TGTGCCAGCAGCGTCGGGACAGGGTATAGAAAACTGTTTTTT. This sequence encodes CASSVGTGYRKLFF.

This chain joins TRBV19 and TRBJ1-2; D is perhaps TRBD1 (6 bases). From germline, CDR1 is LNHDA and CDR2 SQIVND (reference sequence). The V gene lost 6 bases and the J gene lost 8 bases, with 19 bases spanning the gap. This CDR3 is 14 amino acids long. CDR3 residues: CASSAPGHTIGYTF. The CDR3 DNA is TGTGCCAGTAGCGCCCCGGGACATACTATCGGCTACACCTTC.

The chain couples TRBV19 to TRBJ1-2, with 9 bases lining up with TRBD1. Germline lookup yields CDR1 LNHDA and CDR2 SQIVND (reference sequence). Trimming removed 3 bases from V and 2 bases from J; junction bases left unmatched: 7. The CDR3 has 16 amino acids. The CDR3, as DNA: TGTGCCAGTAGTATGGGACAGGGTTGGAAGAACTATGGCTACACCTTC. Translation gives CASSMGQGWKNYGYTF.

This clone was seen just once. The chain recombines TRBV5-1 with TRBJ2-5; possibly TRBD2 for D (6 bases). This CDR3 is built from 17 residues. The germline V and J ends were trimmed by 7 bases and 3 bases, with 25 bases remaining between them. Germline lookup yields CDR1 SGHRS and CDR2 YFSETQ. CDR3 nucleotides: TGCGCCAGCCGGGTGGGGGTTCGGGGGTTGATCGAAGAGACCCAGTACTTC. It encodes CASRVGVRGLIEETQYF.

The chain employs TRBV6-5 and TRBJ2-7; a possible D gene is TRBD1 (6 bases). V lost 6 bases and J lost 3, with 18 bases in between. CDR1 MNHEY and CDR2 SVGAGI come from the germline V gene. This CDR3 contains 15 residues. Here the CDR3 DNA reads TGTGCCAGCAGAAGAGGGGGAGAGAACCGCTACGAGCAGTACTTC. This translates into CASRRGGENRYEQYF.

The chain employs TRBV30 and TRBJ1-3; no firm D call. CDR3 length: 13 residues. Germline V lookup: CDR1 GTSNPN, CDR2 SVGIG (reference sequence). V lost 6 bases to trimming and J lost 0 bases, with 9 bases between them. Here the CDR3 DNA reads TGTGCCTGCACAGCTTACTCTGGAAACACCATATATTTT. It specifies CACTAYSGNTIYF.

This clone has just a few counts. The V call is TRBV19, the J call TRBJ2-7, with 8 bases that match TRBD2. The CDR3 consists of 14 residues. Losses at the gene ends were 6 bases for V and 6 bases for J; bases not matched to a gene: 10. Per the germline V gene, CDR1 is LNHDA and CDR2 is SQIVND (reference sequence). For the CDR3, the DNA is TGTGCCAGTAGGAAAGCGGGGGAGGCACTCGAGCAGTACTTC. Translated, it gives CASRKAGEALEQYF. The full variable domain, completed using reference TRBV19 and TRBJ2-7, is DGGITQSPKYLFRKEGQNVTLSCEQNLNHDAMYWYRQDPGQGLRLIYYSQIVNDFQKGDIAEGYSVSREKKESFPLTVTSAQKNPTAFYLCASRKAGEALEQYFGPGTRLTVT.

This rearrangement joins TRBV18 to TRBJ1-1, with 11 bases identical to TRBD1. CDR3 length equals 16 residues. Germline values: CDR1 KGHSH, CDR2 LQKENI. V lost 4 bases, J lost 0 bases, and 4 bases stayed unmatched. The CDR3 sequence is CASSRGTGGLNTEAFF. The CDR3, as DNA: TGTGCCAGCTCACGCGGGACAGGGGGATTGAACACTGAAGCTTTCTTT.

This rearrangement joins TRBV30 to TRBJ1-1; no clear D gene. The germline V gene encodes CDR1 GTSNPN and CDR2 SVGIG (reference sequence). The V end was cut by 2 bases, the J end by 4 bases, with 11 bases between. The CDR3 contains 13 residues. The CDR3 is CAWSPQVGTEAFF. CDR3 in DNA: TGTGCCTGGAGTCCCCAGGTGGGCACTGAAGCTTTCTTT.

This chain joins TRBV9 and TRBJ1-1; D is perhaps TRBD1 (6 bases). The CDR3 has 15 residues. V was shortened by 0 bases and J by 9 bases, with 18 bases between the two germline ends. Germline V CDR1 and CDR2: SGDLS, YYNGEE. CDR3 in DNA: TGTGCCAGCAGCGTAGGTGGGGGGGACAAGACCCAAGCTTTCTTT. As protein: CASSVGGGDKTQAFF.

This chain uses TRBV7-9 with TRBJ2-1, with D possibly being TRBD2 (6 bases). With 6 bases removed from V and 6 bases from J, the gap between germline ends came to 18 bases. CDR3 length: 15 amino acids. Germline V gives CDR1 SEHNR, CDR2 FQNEAQ (reference sequence). CDR3 protein: CASSFLERALNEQFF. The DNA for the CDR3 is TGTGCCAGCAGTTTCTTAGAGCGGGCTCTCAATGAGCAGTTCTTC.

The CDR3 DNA reads as TGTGCCAGCAGGGGACCGGGACAGGGGCATCAGCCCCAGCATTTT. Its translation: CASRGPGQGHQPQHF. This rearrangement joins TRBV7-2 to TRBJ1-5, with TRBD1 identical over 10 bases. The germline V gene has CDR1 SGHTA and CDR2 FQGNSA. This CDR3 region has 15 residues. The V gene end was trimmed by 6 bases and the J gene end by 5 bases; junction bases not matched to a gene: 7.

The V gene is TRBV6-2 or TRBV6-3, the J gene TRBJ1-5; maybe TRBD1 (5 bases). Trimming stripped 6 bases from V and 0 bases from J, with 21 bases between. The germline V gene encodes CDR1 MNHEY and CDR2 SVGEGT. The CDR3 covers 18 residues. CDR3 in amino acids: CASSRTGPGRASNQPQHF. CDR3 coding DNA: TGTGCCAGCAGCCGAACCGGCCCTGGCAGGGCTAGCAATCAGCCCCAGCATTTT.